This T cell receptor (beta chain) was profiled in a study of shared clonotypes between healthy human individuals (dated by TCRdb to about 2020). Background on the whole study: Three men and two women, aged 18 to 49 years, made up the cohort. Leukapheresis yielded between about 0.85 and 9.5 billion PBMCs per donor. For each donor, three plates each were used for CD4 naive and CD4 memory, two plates were used for CD8 naive, and one plate was used for CD8 memory. Libraries were prepared and TCR repertoires were sequenced by different laboratories using diverse techniques, in order to increase sequencing depth and limit assay-specific biases. To estimate repertoire size and how much clonotypes are shared between individuals, the study performed deep sequencing of blood TCR repertoires from a handful of healthy adults. General findings and caveats noted by the study authors: Because the study included a small number of donors, the genetic and exposure-history diversity represented was limited. Estimated clonotype richness was generally larger for naive than for memory subsets. Incomplete sequencing was indicated by rarefaction of sorted-subset datasets, despite the large sequencing depth. Approximately 5% of naive CD4, 3.5% of naive CD8, 2.3% of memory CD4, and over 0.35% of memory CD8 clonotypes were shared across a few donors. Compared with non-shared clonotypes, the clonotypes found in all four sorted-subset donors had higher generation probabilities. Pairwise subsampling led to the expectation that sequencing depth would affect the degree of clonotype sharing among donors. Sampling was restricted to blood, and TCR repertoires in tissues likely differ from the TCR repertoires found in blood.

Trimming takes 3 bases from V and 3 bases from J, and the germline ends sit 8 bases apart. Sequences MNHEY (CDR1) and SMNVEV (CDR2) are obtained from the germline V gene (reference sequence). The CDR3 numbers 13 residues from cysteine through phenylalanine. The retained sequence is limited to the CDR3, 39 bases, with the frame set at the first base. TCR CDR3 regions were amplified from genomic DNA by multiplex PCR using the deep immunoSEQ assay. Extracted genomic DNA from each cell subset was distributed evenly across all wells of several immunoSEQ 96-well plates, and each plate was treated as a replicate. Each replicate PCR for sorted subsets received 150 to 250 ng genomic DNA, equal to tens of thousands of T cell genomes. The purified libraries were quantified using a Qubit 3.0 fluorometer, sized with a Bioanalyzer 2100, and then quantified again using the KAPA Library Quantification kit. Every immunoSEQ 96-well plate was sequenced on a separate single-read 150-cycle Illumina NextSeq 550 flow cell. In the paper's pipeline: Because the immunoSEQ output held only junctional sequences and lacked quality scores, the filtering could not match the filtering applied to full-length reads. To assign V/J genes and CDR3, sequences were annotated against IMGT germline references using PyIR, a Python wrapper for IgBLAST v1.9. Any read was removed if the V/J assignment was weak (E-value above 1e-6), the CDR3 was missing, or the read contained stop codons, out-of-frame junctions, or ambiguous translated residues. V3J clonotypes were defined as sequences sharing the same inferred V gene, J gene, and CDR3 amino acid sequence. Percentage overlap between repertoires was computed as shared unique clonotypes divided by the size of the smaller repertoire. RTK rarefaction, the Chao1 estimator, and Recon v2.1 estimates of unobserved clonotypes were used to assess repertoire richness. For all TCRbeta clonotypes obtained by the gDNA method from a handful of donors, generation probabilities were computed with OLGA. Sourced from immuneACCESS, this table was stored by TCRdb with only in-frame sequences that have V and J called. A share of the clones is absent; for the studies checked, an unresolved V gene accounts for under half, and the remainder has no known explanation. V and J calls and clone size follow that table, whereas D and trimming were derived from the DNA. The sample includes around 2,000,000 clones, with roughly 91% observed a single time. Of the sample, 1.7% falls within the top ten clones.

CD8 naive samples were CD45RO-negative cells positively selected for CCR7, giving a CD45RA+CCR7+ population that excluded TemRA cells. The donors were healthy, HIV-negative adults with no recently reported acute infections or vaccinations. Every donor was a Caucasian adult residing in Nashville, Tennessee, USA. Blood was obtained by leukapheresis, after which PBMCs were separated by Ficoll-Histopaque density gradient centrifugation and cryopreserved in liquid nitrogen vapor phase. Analytical flow cytometry was used to check the purity and quantity of each magnetically sorted T cell population. Genomic DNA was isolated from each sorted fraction and quantified by UV absorbance on a Nanodrop 2000c. A note on this clone: Its antigen remains undetermined. No base quality information exists; no much larger clone differs at one position. Other DNA sequences in this sample translate to the same CDR3.

This clonotype was sampled from a man aged 18 to 35 in good health. Some clones in this sample may be carry-over from other donors' samples. This receptor chain uses TRBV27 and TRBJ1-1, with an unclear D gene assignment. The sequencing input was naive CD8+ T cells from PBMCs. The cell subset or site label for this specimen denotes: CD45RA+CCR7+. The CDR3 corresponds to CASSFGVYTEAFF. The sequence in DNA is TGTGCCAGCAGTTTTGGCGTTTACACTGAAGCTTTCTTT.